This T cell receptor (beta chain) stems from a study of monozygotic twins with inflammatory bowel disease. TCRdb reprocessed the 5' RACE reads and reports one entry per CDR3 protein, with no DNA. The listing records about 200,000 distinct CDR3 sequences. The CDR3 totals 14 residues. Germline CDR1 MNHEY, CDR2 SMNVEV (reference sequence). Unsorted whole blood yielded the total RNA, with T cells left unselected. Concerning this clonotype: The antigen remains undetermined.

The study's findings and limits: Compared with healthy twins, IBD patients shared fewer clonotypes with others, especially with disease activity.

The chain employs TRBV27 and TRBJ2-7. The TCR sequence derives from a human donor with ulcerative colitis or Crohn's disease, or a healthy co-twin of an affected twin (not recorded which). Source material: blood. CDR3 sequence: CASILIRDSYEQYF.